This T cell receptor (beta chain) was retrieved from a study of shared clonotypes between healthy human individuals. Study-wide results and caveats: About 5% was the fraction of naive CD4 clonotypes found shared across four donors.

With respect to this clone: The antigen remains unidentified.

Measured with immunoSEQ multiplex PCR; TCRdb has only the in-frame clones, and not every one. The repertoire holds around 2,000,000 clones, with approximately 94% as singletons. Terminally differentiated effector memory CD45RA+ cells were left out of the naive CD8 fraction, which was CD45RO-negative and positively selected for CCR7. The CDR3 extends over 17 amino acids. Sequencing was carried out using naive CD8+ T cells sorted from blood. The V call is TRBV21-1, the J call TRBJ1-4. TRBV21-1 is listed as a pseudogene. This clonotype originated in a man between 18 and 35 years old in good health. The CDR3 nucleotides are TGTGCCAGCATTCCGTCGCGTGACGGGCGTGCTAATGAAAAACTGTTTTTT. Protein sequence: CASIPSRDGRANEKLFF.